The rows below give T cell receptor beta chains drawn from one sample of a study of blood T cell repertoires in COVID-19. Generated by immunoSEQ multiplex PCR, the TCRdb table keeps only in-frame clones and is missing some. This sample has approximately 350,000 clones; under 85% occur once, and the top ten carry about 5%. Sequenced input: PBMCs or T cells enriched from blood (not recorded which). All receptors derive from a woman between 50 and 59 years old who had recovered from COVID-19. The CDR3 runs from the conserved cysteine through the conserved F or W. A D gene is named only where the DNA matches it firmly. For some rows the clone size is stated as once, few or many, or as a class when expanded; others skip it.

J: TRBJ2-7
size: .
V: TRBV9
D: TRBD1
DNA: TGTGCCAGCAGCCCGACTCTTGGGACAGGGGGCTACGAGCAGTACTTC
CDR3: CASSPTLGTGGYEQYF

J: TRBJ1-1
size: .
V: TRBV19
D: TRBD1
DNA: TGTGCTAGTAGGGACAGGGACACTGAAGCTTTCTTT
CDR3: CASRDRDTEAFF

J: TRBJ2-7
size: .
V: TRBV27
D: TRBD1
DNA: TGTGCCAGCAGTTTATATCCCCCCCCCACCCCGACAGGGCGGTACGAGCAGTACTTC
CDR3: CASSLYPPPTPTGRYEQYF

J: TRBJ2-5
size: .
V: TRBV19
D: TRBD1
DNA: TGTGCCAGTAGTATCGGGACAGGGTACAGCGGCGAGACCCAGTACTTC
CDR3: CASSIGTGYSGETQYF

J: TRBJ1-2
size: .
V: TRBV6-5
D: .
DNA: TGTGCCAGCAGTCCTATGGCGGGCTATGGCTACACCTTC
CDR3: CASSPMAGYGYTF

J: TRBJ2-1
size: .
V: TRBV6-4
D: .
DNA: TGTGCCAGCAGTGACCGGCAGGGGTTCACCCATGAGCAGTTCTTC
CDR3: CASSDRQGFTHEQFF

J: TRBJ2-4
size: .
V: TRBV12-3/TRBV12-4
D: TRBD1
DNA: TGTGCCAGCAGTTTAGGTTACCGGGACAGGTTGTACTTC
CDR3: CASSLGYRDRLYF

J: TRBJ2-5
size: .
V: TRBV4-1
D: TRBD2
DNA: TGCGCCAGCAGTCTAAGCGGGGGGGCCATTGGAGAGACCCAGTACTTC
CDR3: CASSLSGGAIGETQYF

J: TRBJ2-7
size: .
V: TRBV11-2
D: TRBD1
DNA: TGTGCCAGCAGCTTAGTGCAGGGGGTATCCTACGAGCAGTACTTC
CDR3: CASSLVQGVSYEQYF

J: TRBJ2-3
size: .
V: TRBV5-6
D: TRBD1
DNA: TGTACCAGCAGCTTGAGGGGACAGGGTACAACAGATACGCAGTATTTT
CDR3: CTSSLRGQGTTDTQYF

J: TRBJ1-2
size: .
V: TRBV27
D: TRBD1
DNA: TGTGCCAGCAGTTTCGGGACGACAGGGGCTAACTATGGCTACACCTTC
CDR3: CASSFGTTGANYGYTF

J: TRBJ2-1
size: once
V: TRBV2
D: .
DNA: TGTGCCAGCAACAGGTACAATGAGCAGTTCTTC
CDR3: CASNRYNEQFF

J: TRBJ2-2
size: .
V: TRBV5-1
D: .
DNA: TGCGCCAGCTCCCTCTGGTGGGCGCCCGGGGAGCTGTTTTTT
CDR3: CASSLWWAPGELFF

J: TRBJ1-4
size: .
V: TRBV28
D: .
DNA: TGTGCCAGCAGGGCCTCAGGGGAAAAACTGTTTTTT
CDR3: CASRASGEKLFF

J: TRBJ1-1
size: .
V: TRBV7-9
D: TRBD1
DNA: TGTGCCAGCAGCTTATTCACAGGGGGCTTTTTTTTT
CDR3: CASSLFTGGFFF

J: TRBJ2-1
size: .
V: TRBV13
D: TRBD2
DNA: TGTGCCAGCAGCTCCCTAGAGCGGGGGCCCTACAATGAGCAGTTCTTC
CDR3: CASSSLERGPYNEQFF

J: TRBJ1-5
size: .
V: TRBV3-1/TRBV3-2
D: TRBD1
DNA: TGTGCCAGCAGCCAAGTCGGGGGTCGGGCCAGGGGGCCTAATCAGCCCCAGCATTTT
CDR3: CASSQVGGRARGPNQPQHF

J: TRBJ2-1
size: .
V: TRBV7-2
D: TRBD1
DNA: TGTGCCAGCAGCGCCGGGACAGGGGGCTTTCATGAGCAGTTCTTC
CDR3: CASSAGTGGFHEQFF

J: TRBJ1-2
size: few
V: TRBV28
D: .
DNA: TGTGCCAGCACTCGAACGGGGGGGCGGAGCTATGGCTACACCTTC
CDR3: CASTRTGGRSYGYTF

J: TRBJ2-1
size: few
V: TRBV11-2
D: .
DNA: TGTGCCAGCAGTCGTTACCAACTGGGCGACAATGAGCAGTTCTTC
CDR3: CASSRYQLGDNEQFF

J: TRBJ2-2
size: once
V: TRBV19
D: .
DNA: TGTGCCAGTAGTATAGGCCGGGGCACCGGGGAGCTGTTTTTT
CDR3: CASSIGRGTGELFF

J: TRBJ1-2
size: .
V: TRBV2
D: .
DNA: TGTGCCAACTCCGGGGGGAATCGTCTTGGCTACACCTTC
CDR3: CANSGGNRLGYTF

J: TRBJ2-2
size: few
V: TRBV19
D: .
DNA: TGTGCCAGTAGTGGGCGGAACACCGGGGAGCTGTTTTTT
CDR3: CASSGRNTGELFF

J: TRBJ1-2
size: .
V: TRBV29-1
D: .
DNA: TGCAGCGTTGCTGGGGGGGGGCGAGGGTATGGCTACACCTTC
CDR3: CSVAGGGRGYGYTF

J: TRBJ1-1
size: .
V: TRBV5-1
D: .
DNA: TGCGCCAGCGTGGGCGACACTGAAGCTTTCTTT
CDR3: CASVGDTEAFF

J: TRBJ1-2
size: .
V: TRBV12-3/TRBV12-4
D: TRBD1
DNA: TGTGCCAGCAGCGGACAGGGGGCTGGCTACACCTTC
CDR3: CASSGQGAGYTF

J: TRBJ2-7
size: .
V: TRBV27
D: TRBD2
DNA: TGTGCCAGCAGTGTCGGGGGGGCCCTGAGCGAGCAGTACTTC
CDR3: CASSVGGALSEQYF

J: TRBJ2-1
size: .
V: TRBV27
D: .
DNA: TGTGCCAGCAGTTTCCAGGGTTCGGAGCAGTTCTTC
CDR3: CASSFQGSEQFF

J: TRBJ1-1
size: .
V: TRBV25-1
D: TRBD1
DNA: TGTGCCAGCAGAATAACAGGGGACACTGAAGCTTTCTTT
CDR3: CASRITGDTEAFF

J: TRBJ1-2
size: .
V: TRBV10-3
D: .
DNA: TGTGCCATCAGTGAGGCTCTTGGCGGGAGCTATGGCTACACCTTC
CDR3: CAISEALGGSYGYTF

J: TRBJ1-1
size: few
V: TRBV16
D: TRBD1
DNA: TGTGCCAGCAGCCCTCATACAGGGGTCGGCACTGAAGCTTTCTTT
CDR3: CASSPHTGVGTEAFF

J: TRBJ2-7
size: .
V: TRBV10-3
D: TRBD1
DNA: TGTGCCATCAGTGAGTCGTTGGACAGGGGGCTCTACGAGCAGTACTTC
CDR3: CAISESLDRGLYEQYF

J: TRBJ1-3
size: few
V: TRBV7-8
D: .
DNA: TGTGCCAGCAGCAAGAGATGGGGGGGCGGAAACACCATATATTTT
CDR3: CASSKRWGGGNTIYF

J: TRBJ1-5
size: .
V: TRBV7-2
D: .
DNA: TGTGCCAGCAGCTTCCTCGGTCAGCCCCAGCATTTT
CDR3: CASSFLGQPQHF

J: TRBJ2-1
size: .
V: TRBV30
D: .
DNA: TGTGCCTGGAGTCCCTTGTACAATGAGCAGTTCTTC
CDR3: CAWSPLYNEQFF

J: TRBJ2-3
size: .
V: TRBV5-1
D: .
DNA: TGCGCCAGCAGCCCCAGCGAAGATACGCAGTATTTT
CDR3: CASSPSEDTQYF

J: TRBJ1-1
size: .
V: TRBV28
D: .
DNA: TGTGCCAGCAGTCCCCCGCAGGAACTTGGTTTCTTT
CDR3: CASSPPQELGFF

J: TRBJ1-1
size: .
V: TRBV19
D: .
DNA: TGTGCCAGTATAGGAGGGACCGGAGGTGGTAGGGACTTGAACACTGAAGCTTTCTTT
CDR3: CASIGGTGGGRDLNTEAFF

J: TRBJ2-1
size: .
V: TRBV7-8
D: TRBD2
DNA: TGTGCCAGCAGCTTCGGAGGGAGCGGGGGTGAGCAGTTCTTC
CDR3: CASSFGGSGGEQFF

J: TRBJ1-3
size: .
V: TRBV25-1
D: .
DNA: TGTGCCAGCAGAGCCACAGGGACAAATGGAAACACCATATATTTT
CDR3: CASRATGTNGNTIYF

J: TRBJ1-6
size: .
V: TRBV9
D: .
DNA: TGTGCCAGCAGCGTTCTTAGCTATAATTCACCCCTCCACTTT
CDR3: CASSVLSYNSPLHF

J: TRBJ2-1
size: .
V: TRBV5-1
D: TRBD2
DNA: TGCGCCAGCAGCTTGGCCCCAAGCGGGGGATCCAATGAGCAGTTCTTC
CDR3: CASSLAPSGGSNEQFF

J: TRBJ2-1
size: .
V: TRBV9
D: TRBD1
DNA: TGTGCCAGCAGCGGCCGGGACAGGGTAATTGGTGAGCAGTTCTTC
CDR3: CASSGRDRVIGEQFF

J: TRBJ2-3
size: .
V: TRBV9
D: .
DNA: TGTGCCAGCAGCCCCCAGTGGGGGGGTGGGGGCCCTAGCACAGATACGCAGTATTTT
CDR3: CASSPQWGGGGPSTDTQYF

J: TRBJ1-6
size: .
V: TRBV11-3
D: TRBD1
DNA: TGTGCCAGCAGCCCGCGGACAGGATCAGGTTCACCCCTCCACTTT
CDR3: CASSPRTGSGSPLHF

J: TRBJ1-1
size: few
V: TRBV18
D: TRBD1
DNA: TGTGCCAGCTCACCAATGGGACAGGGGGAATCTGAAGCTTTCTTT
CDR3: CASSPMGQGESEAFF

J: TRBJ2-7
size: .
V: TRBV30
D: TRBD2
DNA: TGTGCCTGGAGTACGGGACTAGCTTTACCTAGCGAGCAGTACTTC
CDR3: CAWSTGLALPSEQYF

J: TRBJ2-2
size: once
V: TRBV6-5
D: .
DNA: TGTGCCAGCAGTTTCAGGGCCCTTTCCGGGGAGCTGTTTTTT
CDR3: CASSFRALSGELFF

J: TRBJ2-4
size: .
V: TRBV11-3
D: .
DNA: TGTGCCAGCTCAGGGGCGACCAAAAACATTCAGTACTTC
CDR3: CASSGATKNIQYF

J: TRBJ2-2
size: .
V: TRBV6-5
D: .
DNA: TGTGCCAGCAGTTCCCAGGTGTCCGGGGAGCTGTTTTTT
CDR3: CASSSQVSGELFF

J: TRBJ1-1
size: .
V: TRBV9
D: .
DNA: TGTGCCAGCAGCGTTTCTTGGAACACTGAAGCTTTCTTT
CDR3: CASSVSWNTEAFF

J: TRBJ1-2
size: .
V: TRBV5-6
D: TRBD1
DNA: TGTGCCAGCAGCTGGGGACAGGGGATTTGGTATGGCTACACCTTC
CDR3: CASSWGQGIWYGYTF